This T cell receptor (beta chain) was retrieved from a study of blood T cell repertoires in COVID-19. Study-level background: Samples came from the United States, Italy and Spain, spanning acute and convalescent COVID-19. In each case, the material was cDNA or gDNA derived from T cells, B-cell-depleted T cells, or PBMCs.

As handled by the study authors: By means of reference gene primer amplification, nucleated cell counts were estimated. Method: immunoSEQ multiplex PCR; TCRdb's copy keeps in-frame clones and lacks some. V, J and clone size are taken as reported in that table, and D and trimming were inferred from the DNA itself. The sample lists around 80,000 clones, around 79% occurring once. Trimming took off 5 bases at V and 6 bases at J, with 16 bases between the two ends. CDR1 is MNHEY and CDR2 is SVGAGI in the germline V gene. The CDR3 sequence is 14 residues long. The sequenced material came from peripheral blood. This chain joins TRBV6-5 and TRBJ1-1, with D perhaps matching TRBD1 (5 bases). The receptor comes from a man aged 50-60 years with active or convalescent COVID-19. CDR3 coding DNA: TGTGCCAGCAGTCGCCAGGGACTTGGGCCTGAAGCTTTCTTT. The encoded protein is CASSRQGLGPEAFF.